Following are 27 T cell receptor beta chains from one sample sequenced in a study of blood T cells in healthy people across ages. A second PCR of 7 to 11 cycles used a sample-barcoded 5' primer and a J-beta primer mix. A single record per CDR3 protein comes from TCRdb applying MiXCR to the 5' RACE reads. The table includes more than 650,000 distinct CDR3 sequences, 22% detected once. Material for sequencing was blood. These receptors all come from a man in his 70s in good health.

This clonotype was seen only a few times. The chain couples TRBV2 to TRBJ2-7, with a possible D match to TRBD2 (5 bases). V was trimmed by 3 bases and J by 2 bases, leaving 8 bases between them. The CDR3 spans 13 residues. Germline loops: CDR1 SNHLY, CDR2 FYNNEI. The CDR3 spells CASSDDGTYEQYF. Written as DNA, the CDR3 is TGTGCCAGCAGTGACGACGGGACCTACGAGCAGTACTTC.

This clonotype showed up just a few times. The CDR3 sequence: CASRKGLAEKETQYF. The CDR3 bases are TGTGCCAGCAGAAAAGGACTAGCGGAAAAAGAGACCCAGTACTTC. J is TRBJ2-5 and V is TRBV6-1; TRBD2 aligns across 10 bases. This CDR3 contains 15 residues. Germline V lookup: CDR1 MNHNS, CDR2 SASEGT. V was clipped by 6 bases and J by 3 bases; unmatched bases: 7.

This clonotype was seen only a few times. The rearrangement uses TRBV11-2 and TRBJ2-3; D ambiguous. In germline, CDR1 is SGHAT, CDR2 FQNNGV. The CDR3 contains 14 residues. V gave up 5 bases and J gave up 3 bases, with 12 bases separating them. CDR3 residues: CASSPARRTDTQYF. In DNA, the CDR3 is TGTGCCAGCAGCCCAGCTCGGAGAACAGATACGCAGTATTTT.

The rearrangement uses TRBV5-1 and TRBJ1-2; no clear D. V was pared by 1 base and J by 5 bases, with 12 bases between. The CDR3 runs 14 residues. From germline, CDR1 is SGHRS and CDR2 YFSETQ. CDR3 nucleotides: TGCGCCAGCAGCTTGATTGGATCCGGATATGGCTACACCTTC. Translating it yields CASSLIGSGYGYTF.

Here the CDR3 reads CSARSLGFLTGELFF. CDR3 DNA sequence: TGCAGCGCGCGCTCCTTGGGATTTTTGACCGGGGAGCTGTTTTTT. J is TRBJ2-2 and V is TRBV29-1; D is uncertain. In germline, CDR1 is SQVTM, CDR2 ANQGSEA. Trimming removed 7 bases from V and 5 bases from J, with 20 bases in between. The CDR3 sequence is 15 residues long.

This clonotype was detected ten times or more. The gene calls are TRBV9 and TRBJ2-1; a weak D match, TRBD1 (6 bases). In germline, CDR1 is SGDLS, CDR2 YYNGEE. The CDR3 covers 12 residues. V lost 4 bases and J lost 9, with 11 bases in between. CDR3 bases: TGTGCCAGCAGCACAAACAGGGTTGAGCAGTTCTTC. This translates into CASSTNRVEQFF.

This clonotype was seen more than once but under ten times. The rearrangement links TRBV29-1 to TRBJ2-5; TRBD1 or TRBD2 may be the D gene (5 bases each). Germline V gene lookup returns CDR1 SQVTM and CDR2 ANQGSEA. The ends were cut back, 6 bases at V and 4 bases at J, with 9 bases in the middle. CDR3 length equals 11 residues. CDR3 amino acids: CSVTAAETQYF. DNA of the CDR3: TGCAGCGTGACAGCGGCAGAGACCCAGTACTTC.

This clonotype was seen only a few times. The J gene is TRBJ2-4, the V gene TRBV2; D perhaps matches TRBD1 (6 bases). This CDR3 spans 14 amino acids. Trimming pared 1 base from V and 6 bases from J, leaving 10 bases between. Germline lookup yields CDR1 SNHLY and CDR2 FYNNEI. This CDR3 is CASSEGGPGNIQYF. In DNA, the CDR3 is TGTGCCAGCAGTGAAGGGGGGCCGGGAAACATTCAGTACTTC.

This clonotype was observed a few times. The V call is TRBV6-2 or TRBV6-3, the J call TRBJ2-7; D might be TRBD1 (6 bases). V lost 4 bases and J lost 4, with 14 bases in between. Per germline, CDR1 MNHEY and CDR2 SVGEGT. This CDR3 comprises 14 residues. The CDR3 loop reads CASSSLSRGYEQYV. CDR3 nucleotides: TGTGCCAGCAGTTCCTTATCCAGGGGATACGAGCAGTACGTC.

This clonotype was picked up many times. This rearrangement joins TRBV29-1 to TRBJ1-1; tentatively, D is TRBD1 (5 bases). The CDR3 spans 14 residues. V was cut by 3 bases and J by 5 bases, with 16 bases left in between. CDR1 is SQVTM, CDR2 ANQGSEA, per germline. CDR3 coding DNA: TGCAGCGTTGAGGGGCAGGGTGTTTGGACTGAAGCTTTCTTT. Amino acid sequence: CSVEGQGVWTEAFF.

The rearrangement joins TRBV6-5 to TRBJ1-1; 7 bases fit TRBD1. The V segment lost 0 bases and the J segment 1 base; nucleotides outside the gene matches: 11. This CDR3 contains 18 residues. CDR1 MNHEY and CDR2 SVGAGI come from the germline V gene. The CDR3 region is CASSYSGGGAYRNTEAFF. In DNA, the CDR3 is TGTGCCAGCAGTTACTCAGGAGGGGGCGCGTATAGGAACACTGAAGCTTTCTTT.

V is TRBV7-2 and J is TRBJ1-1; possible D gene TRBD1, 5 bases. The CDR3 sequence is 15 residues long. V lost 1 base, J lost 2 bases, and 11 bases lay in between. Germline CDR1 is SGHTA and CDR2 is FQGNSA. CDR3 in amino acids: CASSLVIRGNTEAFF. The DNA of the CDR3 is TGTGCCAGCAGCTTAGTGATTAGGGGAAACACTGAAGCTTTCTTT.

The table lists this clonotype with a few counts. The chain is built from TRBV12-3 or TRBV12-4 and TRBJ2-5; perhaps TRBD1 as D (6 bases). The J call may not be correct, given that the DNA end is closer to TRBJ2-1. The CDR3 contains 13 residues. CDR3 nucleotide sequence: TGTGCCAGCAGGACACAGGGCCTCGATGAGCAGTTCTTC. Amino acids: CASRTQGLDEQFF.

The chain uses TRBV10-3 and TRBJ2-3; 10 bases align to TRBD2. This CDR3 contains 18 residues. The V and J ends lost 5 bases and 9 bases, in that order; junction bases with no gene match: 20. Germline-derived CDR1 and CDR2 are ENHRY and SYGVKD. The CDR3 nucleotides read TGTGCCATCAGTATAGCGGGGGGCCTCGTACTGGCTGAGATAACGCAGTATTTT. Translated, it gives CAISIAGGLVLAEITQYF.

This clonotype was detected many times. This chain links TRBV20-1 with TRBJ2-7; D possibly corresponds to TRBD2 (6 bases). Germline V lookup: CDR1 DFQATT, CDR2 SNEGSKA (reference sequence). This CDR3 region has 12 residues. The V end lost 3 bases, the J end lost 12 bases, and 18 bases lay between the germline ends. CDR3 nucleotide sequence: TGCAGTGCTAGCCCCGGGACTGTGCGACGGTACTTC. Its protein is CSASPGTVRRYF.

The J gene is TRBJ1-2, the V gene TRBV3-1; D possibly corresponds to TRBD1 (6 bases). The germline V gene encodes CDR1 LGHDT and CDR2 YNNKEL (reference sequence). V was clipped by 4 bases and J by 5 bases, with 11 bases between them. This CDR3 contains 13 residues. The DNA for the CDR3 is TGTGCCAGCAGCCGACTAACAGGGTATGGCTACACCTTC. Translating gives CASSRLTGYGYTF.

J is TRBJ1-4 and V is TRBV11-2; TRBD1 matches at 9 bases. Trimming cost V 5 bases and J 6 bases; bases outside gene matches: 4. The germline V gene encodes CDR1 SGHAT and CDR2 FQNNGV. The CDR3 sequence is 14 residues long. The DNA of the CDR3 is TGTGCCAGCAGCACCTGGACAGGGGATGAAAAACTGTTTTTT. Encoded protein: CASSTWTGDEKLFF.

V gene TRBV18 combines with J gene TRBJ2-7; 7 nucleotides align to TRBD1. J was trimmed by 3 bases and V by 2 bases; bases with no gene match: 4. CDR1 is KGHSH, CDR2 LQKENI, per germline. The CDR3 length is 14 residues. CDR3 coding DNA: TGTGCCAGCTCACCAGTGACAGGGTTCTACGAGCAGTACTTC. Its protein is CASSPVTGFYEQYF. Full variable domain (remainder filled in from reference TRBV18 and TRBJ2-7): NAGVMQNPRHLVRRRGQEARLRCSPMKGHSHVYWYRQLPEEGLKFMVYLQKENIIDESGMPKERFSAEFPKEGPSILRIQQVVRGDSAAYFCASSPVTGFYEQYFGPGTRLTVT.

This rearrangement joins TRBV15 to TRBJ1-2; D is unclear. This CDR3 is 12 amino acids long. V lost 1 base and J lost 8, with 8 bases in between. Germline CDR1 is LNHNV and CDR2 is YYDKDF (reference sequence). CDR3 residues: CATSRGAVGYTF. The CDR3 nucleotides read TGTGCCACCAGCAGAGGGGCCGTAGGCTACACCTTC. Together with reference TRBV15 and TRBJ1-2, the CDR3 gives the full variable domain: DAMVIQNPRYQVTQFGKPVTLSCSQTLNHNVMYWYQQKSSQAPKLLFHYYDKDFNNEADTPDNFQSRRPNTSFCFLDIRSPGLGDTAMYLCATSRGAVGYTFGSGTRLTVV.

There are a few counts of this clonotype. The rearrangement links TRBV10-2 to TRBJ1-5; weak D call: TRBD1 (5 bases). With 3 bases removed from V and 3 bases from J, the gap between germline ends came to 12 bases. In germline, CDR1 is WSHSY, CDR2 SAAADI. This CDR3 spans 15 amino acids. The CDR3 DNA sequence: TGCGCCAGCAGTGAATGGGACGGTGACAATCAGCCCCAGCATTTT. This codes for CASSEWDGDNQPQHF.

The V call is TRBV29-1, the J call TRBJ1-1; 7 positions match TRBD1. Germline V gives CDR1 SQVTM, CDR2 ANQGSEA. V shed 5 bases and J 4 bases; nucleotides not matched to a gene: 10. This CDR3 contains 14 residues. The CDR3 spells CSVQRGGGGTEAFF. As DNA, the CDR3 is TGCAGCGTTCAAAGGGGAGGGGGCGGCACTGAAGCTTTCTTT.

The table lists this clonotype with a few counts. J is TRBJ2-3 and V is TRBV28; D unresolved. V dropped 7 bases and J dropped 6 bases, with 14 bases sitting between them. The CDR3 extends over 13 amino acids. Germline CDR1 reads MDHEN; CDR2 reads SYDVKM. CDR3 loop: CASISRPLDTQYF. The CDR3 nucleotides read TGTGCCAGCATTAGTAGGCCGTTGGATACGCAGTATTTT.

The chain joins TRBV5-1 to TRBJ2-3, with 10 bases fitting TRBD2. J was trimmed by 6 bases and V by 4 bases; bases with no gene match: 8. Per germline, CDR1 SGHRS and CDR2 YFSETQ. The CDR3 extends over 15 amino acids. The CDR3, as DNA: TGCGCCAGCAGCGCACCTAGCGGGAGCGGGGATACGCAGTATTTT. It yields the protein CASSAPSGSGDTQYF.

V gene TRBV7-9 combines with J gene TRBJ1-1; no definite D call. The germline V and J ends were trimmed by 4 bases and 7 bases, with 13 bases remaining between them. The CDR3 loop spans 13 amino acids. Germline V lookup: CDR1 SEHNR, CDR2 FQNEAQ (reference sequence). CDR3 bases: TGTGCCAGCAGCTCAGGAATTCAAGATGAAGCTTTCTTT. Encoded protein: CASSSGIQDEAFF.

This chain connects TRBV19 to TRBJ2-7; TRBD1 matches 9 bases. The CDR3 sequence is 15 residues long. Germline V gene data show CDR1 as LNHDA and CDR2 as SQIVND (reference sequence). The junction had 7 bases not matched to a gene; V was cut back by 4 bases and J by 3 bases. CDR3 region: CASSNPGTGLYEQYF. The CDR3 bases are TGTGCCAGTAGTAACCCCGGGACAGGGCTCTACGAGCAGTACTTC.

The rearrangement joins TRBV14 to TRBJ2-7, with D perhaps matching TRBD1 (5 bases). The germline CDR1 and CDR2 sequences are SGHDN and FVKESK. With 1 base removed from V and 3 bases from J, the gap between germline ends came to 10 bases. The CDR3 runs 14 residues. This CDR3 reads CASSQGRVGYEQYF. DNA for the CDR3: TGTGCCAGCAGCCAAGGCAGGGTGGGCTACGAGCAGTACTTC. The variable domain in full, with the rest retrieved from reference TRBV14 and TRBJ2-7, is EAGVTQFPSHSVIEKGQTVTLRCDPISGHDNLYWYRRVMGKEIKFLLHFVKESKQDESGMPNNRFLAERTGGTYSTLKVQPAELEDSGVYFCASSQGRVGYEQYFGPGTRLTVT.

This clonotype was seen a handful of times. The rearrangement uses TRBV29-1 and TRBJ2-1; TRBD1 might be the D (6 bases). The V end was cut by 6 bases, the J end by 8 bases, with 14 bases between. Germline lookup yields CDR1 SQVTM and CDR2 ANQGSEA. This CDR3 is 12 amino acids long. This CDR3 is CSVDQGRYEQFF. For the CDR3, the DNA is TGCAGCGTCGATCAGGGGCGGTATGAGCAGTTCTTC.